This T cell receptor beta chain is from a study of response to subunit inactivated influenza vaccine. General study findings and limits: Authors suggested seasonal influenza vaccinations each recruit few new T cells.

TCRdb fed the RT-PCR reads into MiXCR, producing one record per CDR3 protein. In the table there are roughly 160,000 distinct CDR3 sequences, approximately 11% of which are singletons. The ends lost 4 bases at V and 2 bases at J; junction bases unmatched: 6. Per the germline V gene, CDR1 is LNHDA and CDR2 is SQIVND (reference sequence). This CDR3 comprises 15 residues. The table lists this clonotype with a few counts. Its antigen is not known. The sequencing used non-naive T cells sorted from PBMCs, collected about 6 weeks after vaccination. The V call is TRBV19, the J call TRBJ2-7; 9 positions match TRBD1. This clonotype was obtained from a man over 45 who received an inactivated influenza vaccine. The CDR3 region has the DNA TGTGCCAGTAGTACCGGGACAGGGTACCCCTACGAGCAGTACTTC. Encoded protein: CASSTGTGYPYEQYF.